This T cell receptor (beta chain) is from a study of T-cell memory formation after mild COVID-19 (dated by TCRdb to the early 2020s). Context from the whole study: Most TCR sequence clusters were specific to one of the two donors. Longitudinal TCRalpha and TCRbeta repertoire sequencing tracked T-cell clones expanding and contracting after mild COVID-19 in two donors. Two young, previously healthy adult volunteers, one female and one male, were included in the cohort. Overall study outcomes, separate from this receptor: Some responding clones were found in pre-infection memory, which suggests that pre-existing cross-reactive memory T cells took part in the SARS-CoV-2 response. The study covered only a couple of mild cases, and larger cohorts including severe cases with pre-infection samples were considered necessary. Whether the second-wave clones peaking on day 37 were SARS-CoV-2 specific was not confirmed. Contracting CD4+ clones were located mainly in the CM and EM memory subsets, whereas CD8+ clones were found to be enriched in EMRA. From day 15 to 85, contracting clones showed balanced CD4/CD8 phenotypes, whereas a second wave of clones that expanded from day 15 to 37 leaned towards CD4+.

Ficoll-Paque density gradient centrifugation was used to isolate PBMCs. V loses 6 bases of germline sequence and J loses 1 base, and the interval between the two ends is 9 bases. Taken from the germline V gene, the CDR1 and CDR2 loops are SNHLY and FYNNEI. The CDR3 sequence holds 14 residues, the cysteine and phenylalanine included. Of all the DNA, just the CDR3 is kept, 42 bases in frame from base 1. In regard to this clonotype: Its antigen remains unidentified. Nothing much larger sits one base from this clone, and base qualities are not available.

TCRdb shows the sequencer as Illumina NovaSeq 6000. Using 5'RACE with constant-segment primers, TCRalpha and TCRbeta cDNA libraries were constructed, with sample barcodes and unique molecular identifiers added in the process. Trizol reagent was used to extract RNA from every sample. Library amplification was performed in two PCR steps, and a second sample barcode and Illumina TruSeq adapters were introduced in the second step. Sequencing of libraries was performed on an Illumina NovaSeq with 2 x 150 bp paired-end reads. On the authors' methods: Demultiplexing of reads and collapsing into UMI-guided consensus sequences were performed with migec v1.2.7. Using mixcr v2.1.11, UMI consensuses were aligned to TRA and TRB V and J templates and then assembled into clonotypes. Expanded or contracted clonotypes were those called significant by both edgeR and NoisET, with noise models trained on biological replicates. edgeR calls used a false discovery rate-adjusted p below 0.01 and a log2 fold-change threshold of 1. As an exploratory analysis of dynamics, max-normalized trajectories of the 1000 most abundant clonotypes were examined with PCA combined with hierarchical clustering. The CD4 or CD8 phenotype of responding clones was assigned using the separately sequenced CD4+ and CD8+ repertoires. TCRdb trimmed the raw reads at Q25, called clones with MiXCR and kept productive beta chains. Entries that share a CDR3 protein sequence are merged under the most common genes and DNA. These V and J calls derive from TCRdb rather than the authors' analysis. In this sample the table shows fewer than 300,000 distinct CDR3 sequences, about a sixth of which occur a single time. Clones ranked in the top ten supply 20% to 25% of the sample.

The sample was PBMCs or a T cell subset sorted from them (not recorded which). The TCR comes from a man aged 18 to 29 who had mild COVID-19 (a few samples of this study predate the infection). The sample titles of this study are shuffled in the database, so cell type and time point are left out; the donor was told from shared clones. This sequence uses TRBV2 and TRBJ2-2, with the D gene uncertain. The CDR3 is CASSPRENTGELFF. The bases read TGTGCCAGCAGCCCCAGAGAGAACACCGGGGAGCTGTTTTTT.